This passage covers 3 T cell receptor beta chains from one sample sequenced in a study of blood T cell repertoires in COVID-19. The repertoire was sequenced with immunoSEQ multiplex PCR; TCRdb's copy has only in-frame clones and lacks some. Of fewer than 500,000 clones detected, roughly 90% appear once; the ten largest clones hold 4% to 4.5%. Sequences were obtained from peripheral blood. The receptors were gathered from a woman in her thirties with acute or convalescent COVID-19.

The CDR3 DNA is TGTGCCAGCAGCGTTATCGAGGGGGGGCCGATAGATACGCAGTATTTT. Residues: CASSVIEGGPIDTQYF. The gene calls are TRBV9 and TRBJ2-3, with D possibly matching TRBD2 (7 bases). Trimming left V 2 bases short and J 5 bases short, with 18 bases between. Per the germline V gene, CDR1 is SGDLS and CDR2 is YYNGEE. The CDR3 is made up of 16 amino acids.

This clone was seen a few times. This chain links TRBV5-6 with TRBJ1-5; D not resolved. Germline loops: CDR1 SGHDT, CDR2 YYEEEE. The germline V and J ends were trimmed by 4 bases and 1 base, with 9 bases remaining between them. The CDR3 runs to 14 residues. The CDR3 loop reads CASSHGLSNQPQHF. CDR3 in DNA: TGTGCCAGCAGCCACGGACTGAGCAATCAGCCCCAGCATTTT.

The gene calls are TRBV24-1 and TRBJ2-2; 9 positions match TRBD1. This CDR3 contains 15 residues. V lost 3 bases and J lost 5; bases outside the gene matches: 3. The germline V gene has CDR1 KGHDR and CDR2 SFDVKD. CDR3 protein: CATSDMGQGTGELFF. In nucleotides, the CDR3 is TGTGCCACCAGTGATATGGGACAGGGTACCGGGGAGCTGTTTTTT.